This T cell receptor (beta chain) emerged from a study of T cells after yellow fever vaccination. Regarding the study as a whole: The study found a weaker secondary response that peaked faster, day 5 versus 15. FACS-sorted repertoires could harbor abundant contaminating bulk-population clonotypes.

Concerning this clonotype itself: The antigen is not known.

For TCR, cDNA came from 5'RACE template switching, which added a universal primer site and UMIs. TCRdb passed the 5' RACE reads through MiXCR, listing each CDR3 protein once. The table records under 700,000 distinct CDR3 sequences, about 17% of them present only once. The sequence derives from a man between 18 and 29 years old who received the YFV17D yellow fever vaccine. This specimen consisted of PBMCs, obtained less than 6 days after the first yellow fever vaccination.

This chain's CDR3 is CASSYRGNAEKLFF. The CDR3 DNA sequence: TGTGCCAGCAGTTACAGGGGGAACGCTGAAAAACTGTTTTTT. This chain links TRBV6-5 with TRBJ1-4; TRBD1 might be the D (6 bases). The CDR3 totals 14 residues. Germline assignment: CDR1 MNHEY and CDR2 SVGAGI. The V end was cut by 2 bases, the J end by 7 bases, with 11 bases between.